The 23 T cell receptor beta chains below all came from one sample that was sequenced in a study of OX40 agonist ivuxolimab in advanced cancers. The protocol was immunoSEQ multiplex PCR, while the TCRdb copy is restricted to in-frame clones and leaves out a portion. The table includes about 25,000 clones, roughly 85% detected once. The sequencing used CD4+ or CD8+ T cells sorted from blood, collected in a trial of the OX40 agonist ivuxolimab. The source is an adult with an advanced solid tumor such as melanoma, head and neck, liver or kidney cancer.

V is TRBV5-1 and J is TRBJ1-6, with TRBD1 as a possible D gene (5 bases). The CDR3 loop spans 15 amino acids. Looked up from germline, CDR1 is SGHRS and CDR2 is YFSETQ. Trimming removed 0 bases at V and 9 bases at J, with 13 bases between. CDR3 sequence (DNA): TGCGCCAGCAGCTTGGGTCCGGGGGGTATTTCACCCCTCCACTTT. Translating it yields CASSLGPGGISPLHF.

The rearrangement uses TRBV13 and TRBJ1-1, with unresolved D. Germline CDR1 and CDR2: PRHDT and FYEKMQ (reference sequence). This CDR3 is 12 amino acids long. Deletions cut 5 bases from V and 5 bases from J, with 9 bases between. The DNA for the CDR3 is TGTGCCAGCAGCGCCCCTGGGACTGAAGCTTTCTTT. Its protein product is CASSAPGTEAFF.

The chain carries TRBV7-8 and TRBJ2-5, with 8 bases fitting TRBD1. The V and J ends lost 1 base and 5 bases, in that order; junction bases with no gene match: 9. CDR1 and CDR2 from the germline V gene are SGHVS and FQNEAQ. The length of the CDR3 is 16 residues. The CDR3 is CASSLGPGGRPETQYF. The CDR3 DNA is TGTGCCAGCAGCTTAGGTCCAGGGGGCAGGCCGGAGACCCAGTACTTC. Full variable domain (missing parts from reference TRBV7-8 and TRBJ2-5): GAGVSQSPRYKVAKRGQDVALRCDPISGHVSLFWYQQALGQGPEFLTYFQNEAQLDKSGLPSDRFFAERPEGSVSTLKIQRTQQEDSAVYLCASSLGPGGRPETQYFGPGTRLLVL.

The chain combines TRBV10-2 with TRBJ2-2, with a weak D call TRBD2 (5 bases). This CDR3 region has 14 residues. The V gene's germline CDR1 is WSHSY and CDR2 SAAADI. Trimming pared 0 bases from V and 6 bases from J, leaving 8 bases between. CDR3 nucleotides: TGCGCCAGCAGTGAGTCGCTAGCACCCGGGGAGCTGTTTTTT. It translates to CASSESLAPGELFF.

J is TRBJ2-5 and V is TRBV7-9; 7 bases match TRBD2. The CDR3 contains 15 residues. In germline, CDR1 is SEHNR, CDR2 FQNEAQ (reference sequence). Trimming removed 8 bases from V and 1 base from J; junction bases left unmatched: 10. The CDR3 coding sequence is TGTGCCAGCTGGGAGGGGAGCCTGTCCCAAGAGACCCAGTACTTC. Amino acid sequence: CASWEGSLSQETQYF.

The chain's CDR3 is CASSTGVFYEQYF. The CDR3 DNA reads as TGTGCCAGTAGTACAGGGGTTTTCTACGAGCAGTACTTC. V is TRBV19 and J is TRBJ2-7; tentatively, D is TRBD1 (6 bases). Germline V gene sequence: CDR1 LNHDA, CDR2 SQIVND (reference sequence). The CDR3 contains 13 residues. With 4 bases removed from V and 3 bases from J, the gap between germline ends came to 10 bases.

This CDR3 is CASSPVGPNEQFF. The CDR3 region has the DNA TGTGCCAGCAGTCCCGTGGGCCCCAATGAGCAGTTCTTC. The chain couples TRBV28 to TRBJ2-1; the D is unclear. V was trimmed by 5 bases and J by 6 bases, leaving 11 bases between them. The CDR3 has 13 residues. Per germline, CDR1 MDHEN and CDR2 SYDVKM.

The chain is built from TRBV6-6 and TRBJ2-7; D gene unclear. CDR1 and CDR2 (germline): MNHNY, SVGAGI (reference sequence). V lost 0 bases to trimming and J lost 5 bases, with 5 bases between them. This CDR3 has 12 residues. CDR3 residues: CASSYSRDEQYF. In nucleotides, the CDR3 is TGTGCCAGCAGTTACTCCCGTGACGAGCAGTACTTC.

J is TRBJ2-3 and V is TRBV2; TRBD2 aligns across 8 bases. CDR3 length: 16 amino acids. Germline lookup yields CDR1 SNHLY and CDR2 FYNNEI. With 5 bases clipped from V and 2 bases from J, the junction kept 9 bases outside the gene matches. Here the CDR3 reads CASSRQNGGDTDTQYF. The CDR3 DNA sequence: TGTGCCAGCAGTCGGCAGAACGGGGGGGACACAGATACGCAGTATTTT.

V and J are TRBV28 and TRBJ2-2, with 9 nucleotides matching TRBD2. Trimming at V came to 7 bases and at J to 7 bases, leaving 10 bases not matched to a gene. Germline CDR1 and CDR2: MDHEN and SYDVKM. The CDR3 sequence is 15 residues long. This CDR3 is CASTGIAGEGGELFF. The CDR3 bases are TGTGCCAGCACGGGAATAGCGGGAGAGGGCGGGGAGCTGTTTTTT.

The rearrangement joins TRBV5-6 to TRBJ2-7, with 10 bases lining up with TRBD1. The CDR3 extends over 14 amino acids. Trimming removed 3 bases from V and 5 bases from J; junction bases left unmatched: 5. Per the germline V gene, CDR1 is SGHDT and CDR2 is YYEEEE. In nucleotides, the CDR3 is TGTGCCAGCAGCTCGACCGGACAGGGGGACGAGCAGTACTTC. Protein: CASSSTGQGDEQYF. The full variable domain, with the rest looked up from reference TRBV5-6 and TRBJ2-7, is DAGVTQSPTHLIKTRGQQVTLRCSPKSGHDTVSWYQQALGQGPQFIFQYYEEEERQRGNFPDRFSGHQFPNYSSELNVNALLLGDSALYLCASSSTGQGDEQYFGPGTRLTVT.

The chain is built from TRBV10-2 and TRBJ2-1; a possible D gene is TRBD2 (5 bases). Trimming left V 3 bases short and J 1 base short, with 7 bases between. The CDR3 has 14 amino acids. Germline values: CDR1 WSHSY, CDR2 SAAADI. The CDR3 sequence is CASSDRGSYNEQFF. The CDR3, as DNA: TGCGCCAGCAGTGACCGGGGTTCCTACAATGAGCAGTTCTTC.

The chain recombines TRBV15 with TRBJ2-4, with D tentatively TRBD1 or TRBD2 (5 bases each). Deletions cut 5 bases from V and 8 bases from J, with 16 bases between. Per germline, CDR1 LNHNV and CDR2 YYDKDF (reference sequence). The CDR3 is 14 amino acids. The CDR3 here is CATSPTVGAHIQYF. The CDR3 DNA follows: TGTGCCACCAGCCCCACCGTCGGGGCGCACATTCAGTACTTC.

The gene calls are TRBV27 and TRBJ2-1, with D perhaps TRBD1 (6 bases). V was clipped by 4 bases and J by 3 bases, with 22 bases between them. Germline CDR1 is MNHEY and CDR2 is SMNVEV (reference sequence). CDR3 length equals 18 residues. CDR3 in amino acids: CASSSTSQGLLIYNEQFF. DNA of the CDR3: TGTGCCAGCAGTTCCACGTCACAGGGCCTTCTAATCTACAATGAGCAGTTCTTC.

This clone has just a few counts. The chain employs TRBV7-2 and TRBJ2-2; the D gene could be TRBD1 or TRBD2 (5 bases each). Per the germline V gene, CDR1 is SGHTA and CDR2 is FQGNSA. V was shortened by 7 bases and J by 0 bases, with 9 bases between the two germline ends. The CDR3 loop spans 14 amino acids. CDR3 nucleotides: TGTGCCAGCATGATGGGGGCGAACACCGGGGAGCTGTTTTTT. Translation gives CASMMGANTGELFF.

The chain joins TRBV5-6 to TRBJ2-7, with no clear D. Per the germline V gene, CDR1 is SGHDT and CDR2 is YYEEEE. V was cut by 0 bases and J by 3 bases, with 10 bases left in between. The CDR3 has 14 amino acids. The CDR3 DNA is TGTGCCAGCAGCTTGGGTCAGTCGAGCTACGAGCAGTACTTC. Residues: CASSLGQSSYEQYF.

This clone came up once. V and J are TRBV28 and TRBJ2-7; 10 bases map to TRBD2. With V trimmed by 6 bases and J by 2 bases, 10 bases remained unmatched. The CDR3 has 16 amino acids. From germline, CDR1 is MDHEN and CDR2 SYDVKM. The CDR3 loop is CASSSGTSEIAYEQYF. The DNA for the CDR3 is TGTGCCAGCAGCTCCGGGACTAGCGAGATAGCCTACGAGCAGTACTTC.

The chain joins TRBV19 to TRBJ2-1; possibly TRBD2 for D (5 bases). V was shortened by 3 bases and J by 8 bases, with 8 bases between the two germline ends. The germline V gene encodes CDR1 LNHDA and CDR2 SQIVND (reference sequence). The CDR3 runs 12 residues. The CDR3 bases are TGTGCCAGTAGTATCCCCGGGGATGAGCAGTTCTTC. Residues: CASSIPGDEQFF. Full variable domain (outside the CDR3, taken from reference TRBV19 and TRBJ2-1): DGGITQSPKYLFRKEGQNVTLSCEQNLNHDAMYWYRQDPGQGLRLIYYSQIVNDFQKGDIAEGYSVSREKKESFPLTVTSAQKNPTAFYLCASSIPGDEQFFGPGTRLTVL.

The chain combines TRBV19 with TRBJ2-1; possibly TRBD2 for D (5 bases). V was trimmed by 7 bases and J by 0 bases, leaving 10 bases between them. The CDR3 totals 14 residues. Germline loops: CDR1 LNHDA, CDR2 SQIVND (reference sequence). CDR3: CASTVGSSYNEQFF. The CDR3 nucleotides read TGTGCCAGTACGGTGGGGAGCTCCTACAATGAGCAGTTCTTC.

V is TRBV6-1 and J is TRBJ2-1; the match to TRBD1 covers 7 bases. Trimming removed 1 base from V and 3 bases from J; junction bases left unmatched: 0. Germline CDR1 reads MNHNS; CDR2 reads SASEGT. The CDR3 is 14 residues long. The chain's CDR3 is CASSEGDSYNEQFF. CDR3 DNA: TGTGCCAGCAGTGAAGGGGACAGCTACAATGAGCAGTTCTTC.

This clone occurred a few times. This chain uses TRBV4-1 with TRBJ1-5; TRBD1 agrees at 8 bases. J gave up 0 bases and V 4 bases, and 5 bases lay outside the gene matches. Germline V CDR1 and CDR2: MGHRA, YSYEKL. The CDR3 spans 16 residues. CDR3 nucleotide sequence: TGCGCCAGCAGCCGGACAGGGTGGCCTAGCAATCAGCCCCAGCATTTT. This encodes CASSRTGWPSNQPQHF.

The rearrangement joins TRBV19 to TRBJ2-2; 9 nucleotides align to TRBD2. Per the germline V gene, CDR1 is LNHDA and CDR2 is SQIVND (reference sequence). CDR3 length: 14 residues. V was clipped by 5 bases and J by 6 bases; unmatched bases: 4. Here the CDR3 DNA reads TGTGCCAGTAGTCGGGTAGCGGGGGCCGGGGAGCTGTTTTTT. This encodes CASSRVAGAGELFF.

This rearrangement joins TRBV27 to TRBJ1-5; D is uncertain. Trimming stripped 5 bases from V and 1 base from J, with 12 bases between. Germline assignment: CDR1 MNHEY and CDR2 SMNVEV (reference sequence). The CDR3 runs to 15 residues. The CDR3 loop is CASSPHAGSNQPQHF. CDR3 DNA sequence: TGTGCCAGCAGTCCCCACGCGGGAAGCAATCAGCCCCAGCATTTT.